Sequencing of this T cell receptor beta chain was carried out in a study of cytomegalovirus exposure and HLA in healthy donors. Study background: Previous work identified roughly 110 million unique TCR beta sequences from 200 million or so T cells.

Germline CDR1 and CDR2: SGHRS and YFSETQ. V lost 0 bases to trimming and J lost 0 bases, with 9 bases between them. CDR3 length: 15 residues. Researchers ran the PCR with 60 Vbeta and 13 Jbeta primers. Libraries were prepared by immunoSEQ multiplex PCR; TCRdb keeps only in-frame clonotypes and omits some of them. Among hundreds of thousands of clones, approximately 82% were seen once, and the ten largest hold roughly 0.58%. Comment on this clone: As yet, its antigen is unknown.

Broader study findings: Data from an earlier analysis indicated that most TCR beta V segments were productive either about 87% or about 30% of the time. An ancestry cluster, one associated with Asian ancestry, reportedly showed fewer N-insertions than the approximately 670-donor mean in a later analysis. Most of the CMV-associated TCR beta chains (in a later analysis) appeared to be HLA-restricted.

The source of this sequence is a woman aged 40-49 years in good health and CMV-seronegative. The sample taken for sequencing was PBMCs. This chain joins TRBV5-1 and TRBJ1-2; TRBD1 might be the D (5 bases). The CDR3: CASSLETGANYGYTF. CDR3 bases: TGCGCCAGCAGCTTGGAGACGGGGGCTAACTATGGCTACACCTTC.